This T cell receptor beta chain was captured in a study of T-cell memory formation after mild COVID-19. This CDR3 region has 15 residues. V lost 0 bases to trimming and J lost 6 bases, with 15 bases between them. In germline, CDR1 is SGHRS, CDR2 YFSETQ. Via MiXCR, TCRdb re-called the 5' RACE reads, giving one row per CDR3 protein. The repertoire holds some 45,000 distinct CDR3 sequences, with 27% as singletons. The receptor's source is a man aged 18 to 30 who had mild COVID-19 (a few samples of this study predate the infection). Cell type and time point are not known. Input material: PBMCs or a T cell subset sorted from them (not recorded which). J is TRBJ1-1 and V is TRBV5-1, with D possibly TRBD1 on 5 matching bases. Here the CDR3 DNA reads TGCGCCAGCAGCTTGGTAGGATTGGGGGTCCCTGAAGCTTTCTTT. Its translation: CASSLVGLGVPEAFF.